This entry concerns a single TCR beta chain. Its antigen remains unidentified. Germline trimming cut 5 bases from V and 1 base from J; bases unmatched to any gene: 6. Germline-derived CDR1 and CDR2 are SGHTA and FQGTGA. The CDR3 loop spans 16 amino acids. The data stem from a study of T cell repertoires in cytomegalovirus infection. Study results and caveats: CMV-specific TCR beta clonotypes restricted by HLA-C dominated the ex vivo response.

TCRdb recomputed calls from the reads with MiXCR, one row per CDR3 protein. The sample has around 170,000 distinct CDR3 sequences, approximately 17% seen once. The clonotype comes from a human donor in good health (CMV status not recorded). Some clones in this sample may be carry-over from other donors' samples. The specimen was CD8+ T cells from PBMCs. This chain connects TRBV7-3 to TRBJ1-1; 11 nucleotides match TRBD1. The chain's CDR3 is CASSQEDRGQNTEAFF. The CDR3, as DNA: TGTGCCAGCAGCCAAGAGGACAGGGGGCAGAACACTGAAGCTTTCTTT.